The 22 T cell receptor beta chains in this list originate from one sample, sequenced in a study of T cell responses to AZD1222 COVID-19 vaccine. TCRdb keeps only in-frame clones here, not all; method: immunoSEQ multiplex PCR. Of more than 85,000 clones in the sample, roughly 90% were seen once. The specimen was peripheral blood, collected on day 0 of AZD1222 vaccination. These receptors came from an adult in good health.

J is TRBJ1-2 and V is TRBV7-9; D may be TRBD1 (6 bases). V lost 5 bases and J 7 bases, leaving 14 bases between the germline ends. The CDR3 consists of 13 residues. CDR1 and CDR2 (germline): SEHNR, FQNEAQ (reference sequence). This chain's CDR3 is CASSRDKGVGYTF. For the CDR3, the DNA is TGTGCCAGCAGCCGGGACAAAGGGGTTGGCTACACCTTC.

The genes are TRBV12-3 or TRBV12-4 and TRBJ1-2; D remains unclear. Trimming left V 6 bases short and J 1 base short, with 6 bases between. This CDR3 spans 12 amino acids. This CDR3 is CASSLSNYGYTF. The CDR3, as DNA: TGTGCCAGCAGCCTTAGTAACTATGGCTACACCTTC.

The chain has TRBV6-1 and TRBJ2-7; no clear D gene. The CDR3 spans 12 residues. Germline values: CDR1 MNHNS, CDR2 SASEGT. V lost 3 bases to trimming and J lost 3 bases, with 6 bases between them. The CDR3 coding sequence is TGTGCCAGCAGTGACCGAGGCTACGAGCAGTACTTC. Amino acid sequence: CASSDRGYEQYF.

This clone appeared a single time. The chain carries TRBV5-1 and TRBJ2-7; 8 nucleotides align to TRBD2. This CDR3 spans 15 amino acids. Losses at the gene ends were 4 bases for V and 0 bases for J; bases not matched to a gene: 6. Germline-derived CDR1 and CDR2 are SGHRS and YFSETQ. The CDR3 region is CASSLSGGSSYEQYF. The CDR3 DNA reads TGCGCCAGCAGCCTGAGCGGGGGCAGCTCCTACGAGCAGTACTTC.

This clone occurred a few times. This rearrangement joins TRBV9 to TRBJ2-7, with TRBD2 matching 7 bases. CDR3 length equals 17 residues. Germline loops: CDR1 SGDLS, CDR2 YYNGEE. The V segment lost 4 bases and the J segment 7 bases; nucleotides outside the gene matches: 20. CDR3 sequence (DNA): TGTGCCAGCAGCTTTAATGGGGGGGAGCCGGTGGTGGGTGAGCAGTACGTC. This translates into CASSFNGGEPVVGEQYV.

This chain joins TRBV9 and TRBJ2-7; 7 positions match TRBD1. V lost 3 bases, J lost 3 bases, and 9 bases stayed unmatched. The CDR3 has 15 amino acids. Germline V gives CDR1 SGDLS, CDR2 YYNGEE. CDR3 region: CASSAEWTGLYEQYF. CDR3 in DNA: TGTGCCAGCAGCGCGGAATGGACAGGCCTCTACGAGCAGTACTTC.

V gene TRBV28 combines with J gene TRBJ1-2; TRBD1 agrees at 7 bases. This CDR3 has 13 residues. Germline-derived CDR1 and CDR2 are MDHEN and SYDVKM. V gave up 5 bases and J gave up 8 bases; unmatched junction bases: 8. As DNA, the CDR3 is TGTGCCAGCAGTACAAGGGGGCGCGGGGGCTACACCTTC. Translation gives CASSTRGRGGYTF.

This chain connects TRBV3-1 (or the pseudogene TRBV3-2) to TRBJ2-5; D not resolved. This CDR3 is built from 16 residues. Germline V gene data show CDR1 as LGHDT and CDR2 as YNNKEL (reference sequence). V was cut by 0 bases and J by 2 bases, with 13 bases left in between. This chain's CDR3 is CASSQELPTPQETQYF. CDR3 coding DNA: TGTGCCAGCAGCCAAGAGCTACCTACTCCTCAAGAGACCCAGTACTTC.

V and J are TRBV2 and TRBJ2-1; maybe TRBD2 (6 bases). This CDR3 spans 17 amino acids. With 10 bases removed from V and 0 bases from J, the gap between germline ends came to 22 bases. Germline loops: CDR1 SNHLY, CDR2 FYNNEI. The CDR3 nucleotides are TGTGCCACTTTCGGTGCGGGGCTTTCTAGCTCCTACAATGAGCAGTTCTTC. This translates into CATFGAGLSSSYNEQFF.

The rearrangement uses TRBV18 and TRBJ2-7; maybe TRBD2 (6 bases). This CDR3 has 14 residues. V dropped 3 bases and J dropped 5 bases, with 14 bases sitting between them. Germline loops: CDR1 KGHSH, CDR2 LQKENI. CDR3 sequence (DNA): TGTGCCAGCTCACCGCTGGGCGGGGACGACGAGCAGTACTTC. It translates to CASSPLGGDDEQYF.

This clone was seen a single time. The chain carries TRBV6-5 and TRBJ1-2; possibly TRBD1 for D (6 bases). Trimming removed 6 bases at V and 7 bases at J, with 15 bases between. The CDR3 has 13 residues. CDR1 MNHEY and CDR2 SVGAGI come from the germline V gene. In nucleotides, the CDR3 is TGTGCCAGCAGAGCAACCAGGGGTCTTGGCTACACCTTC. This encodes CASRATRGLGYTF.

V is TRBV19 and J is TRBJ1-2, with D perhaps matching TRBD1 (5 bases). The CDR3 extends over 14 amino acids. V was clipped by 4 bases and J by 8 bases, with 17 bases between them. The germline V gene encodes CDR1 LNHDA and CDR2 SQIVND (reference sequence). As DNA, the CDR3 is TGTGCCAGTAGTAGGGCAGGGAGGAACGGCGGCTACACCTTC. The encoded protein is CASSRAGRNGGYTF.

Written as DNA, the CDR3 is TGTGCCAGCAGCTTAACGCTCGGCACTGAAGCTTTCTTT. Translating it yields CASSLTLGTEAFF. The genes are TRBV7-3 and TRBJ1-1; D not certain. V dropped 0 bases and J dropped 4 bases, with 6 bases sitting between them. The CDR3 loop spans 13 amino acids. Germline assignment: CDR1 SGHTA and CDR2 FQGTGA.

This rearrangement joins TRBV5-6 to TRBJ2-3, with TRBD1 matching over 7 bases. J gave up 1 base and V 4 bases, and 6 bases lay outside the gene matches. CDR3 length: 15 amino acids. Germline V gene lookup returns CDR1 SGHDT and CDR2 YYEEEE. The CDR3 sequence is CASSLRQGRTDTQYF. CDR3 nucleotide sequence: TGTGCCAGCAGCCTTCGACAGGGACGCACAGATACGCAGTATTTT.

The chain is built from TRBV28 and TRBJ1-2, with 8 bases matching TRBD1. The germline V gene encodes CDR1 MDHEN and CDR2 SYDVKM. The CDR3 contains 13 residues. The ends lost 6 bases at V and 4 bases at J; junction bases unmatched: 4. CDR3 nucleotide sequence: TGTGCCAGCAGCAGGGACAGGCTCTATGGCTACACCTTC. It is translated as CASSRDRLYGYTF.

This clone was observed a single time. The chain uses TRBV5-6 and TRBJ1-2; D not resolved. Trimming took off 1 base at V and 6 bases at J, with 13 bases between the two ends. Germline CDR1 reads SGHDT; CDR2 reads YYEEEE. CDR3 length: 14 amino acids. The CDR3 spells CASSLRAFVHGYTF. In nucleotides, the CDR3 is TGTGCCAGCAGCTTGAGGGCTTTCGTCCATGGCTACACCTTC.

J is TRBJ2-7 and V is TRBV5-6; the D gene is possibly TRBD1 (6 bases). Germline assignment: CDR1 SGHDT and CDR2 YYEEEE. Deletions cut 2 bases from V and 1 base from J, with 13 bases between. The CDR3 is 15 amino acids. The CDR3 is CASSFRGRGSYEQYF. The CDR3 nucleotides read TGTGCCAGCAGCTTCAGGGGAAGGGGGTCCTACGAGCAGTACTTC.

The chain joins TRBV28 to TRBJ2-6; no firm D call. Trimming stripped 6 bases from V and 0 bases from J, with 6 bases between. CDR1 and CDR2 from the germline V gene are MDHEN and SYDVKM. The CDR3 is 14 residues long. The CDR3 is CASSTTSGANVLTF. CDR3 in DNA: TGTGCCAGCAGCACAACCTCTGGGGCCAACGTCCTGACTTTC.

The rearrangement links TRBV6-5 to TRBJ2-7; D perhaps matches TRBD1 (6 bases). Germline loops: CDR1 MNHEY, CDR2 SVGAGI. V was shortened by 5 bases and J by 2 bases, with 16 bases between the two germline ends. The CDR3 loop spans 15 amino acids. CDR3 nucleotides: TGTGCCAGCAGTCCCACCGGGACACAAGCCTACGAGCAGTACGTC. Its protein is CASSPTGTQAYEQYV.

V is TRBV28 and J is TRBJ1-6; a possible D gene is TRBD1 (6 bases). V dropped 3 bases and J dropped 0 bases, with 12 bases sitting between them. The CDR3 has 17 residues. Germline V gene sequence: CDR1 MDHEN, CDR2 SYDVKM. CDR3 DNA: TGTGCCAGCAGTTTTGTGGGGGGCGCCTCCTATAATTCACCCCTCCACTTT. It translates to CASSFVGGASYNSPLHF.

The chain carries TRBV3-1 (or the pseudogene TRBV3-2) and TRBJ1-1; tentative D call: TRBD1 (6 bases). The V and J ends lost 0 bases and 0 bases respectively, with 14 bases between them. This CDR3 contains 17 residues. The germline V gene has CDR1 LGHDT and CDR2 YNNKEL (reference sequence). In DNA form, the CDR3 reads TGTGCCAGCAGCCAAGATCTCGGGCAGGGGATGAACACTGAAGCTTTCTTT. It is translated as CASSQDLGQGMNTEAFF.

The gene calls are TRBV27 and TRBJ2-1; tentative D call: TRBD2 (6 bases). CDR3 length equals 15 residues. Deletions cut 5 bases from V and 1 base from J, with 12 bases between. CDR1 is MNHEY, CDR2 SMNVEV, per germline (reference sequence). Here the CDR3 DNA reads TGTGCCAGCAGTCCCCGCGGGAATTCCTACAATGAGCAGTTCTTC. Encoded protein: CASSPRGNSYNEQFF.